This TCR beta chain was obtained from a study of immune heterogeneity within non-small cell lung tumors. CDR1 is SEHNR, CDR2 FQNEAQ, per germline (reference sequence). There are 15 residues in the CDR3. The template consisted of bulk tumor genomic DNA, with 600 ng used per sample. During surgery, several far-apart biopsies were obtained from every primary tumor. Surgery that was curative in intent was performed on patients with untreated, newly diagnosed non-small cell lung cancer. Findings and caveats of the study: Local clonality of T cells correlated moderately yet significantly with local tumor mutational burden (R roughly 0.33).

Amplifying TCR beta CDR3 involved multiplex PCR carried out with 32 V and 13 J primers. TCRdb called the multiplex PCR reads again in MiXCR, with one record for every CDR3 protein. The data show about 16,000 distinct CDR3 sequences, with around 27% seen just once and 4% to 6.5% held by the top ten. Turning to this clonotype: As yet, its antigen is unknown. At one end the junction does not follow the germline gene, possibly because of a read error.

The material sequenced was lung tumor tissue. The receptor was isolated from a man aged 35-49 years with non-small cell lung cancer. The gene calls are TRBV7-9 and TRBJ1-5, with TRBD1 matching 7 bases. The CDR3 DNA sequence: TGTGCCAGCAGCTTATCGGGTACGAGGGGACAGCCCCAGCCTTTT. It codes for CASSLSGTRGQPQPF.